These 14 T cell receptor beta chains were sequenced from one sample in a study of T cell changes during pregnancy in multiple sclerosis. The method was immunoSEQ multiplex PCR; TCRdb's version includes in-frame clones alone and lacks a portion of them. The table includes tens of thousands of clones, over 85% detected once. Sequenced here: CD8+ T cells from peripheral blood mononuclear cells, sampled before pregnancy. Every receptor here comes from a female donor with multiple sclerosis, enrolled in a pregnancy study.

CDR3: CASSLSGAGGYTF. CDR3 nucleotides: TGTGCCAGCAGCTTGAGTGGGGCTGGCGGCTACACCTTC. The rearrangement joins TRBV5-5 to TRBJ1-2; weak D call: TRBD1 (5 bases). The V end was cut by 1 base, the J end by 8 bases, with 12 bases between. The CDR3 contains 13 residues. The germline gives CDR1 SGHKS, CDR2 YYEKEE (reference sequence).

V gene TRBV9 combines with J gene TRBJ2-7; TRBD1 matches 8 bases. Losses at the gene ends were 3 bases for V and 0 bases for J; bases not matched to a gene: 11. This CDR3 comprises 17 residues. Germline assignment: CDR1 SGDLS and CDR2 YYNGEE. The DNA of the CDR3 is TGTGCCAGCAGCGGTGGATCGGGACAGGTCCTCTCCTACGAGCAGTACTTC. Translating it yields CASSGGSGQVLSYEQYF.

This clone occurred once. This sequence joins TRBV4-1 and TRBJ2-7, with a weak D call TRBD2 (6 bases). CDR3 length: 15 residues. V lost 0 bases and J 0 bases, leaving 9 bases between the germline ends. The germline V gene encodes CDR1 MGHRA and CDR2 YSYEKL. As DNA, the CDR3 is TGCGCCAGCAGCCAAGAATACGGGGGCTCCTACGAGCAGTACTTC. It yields the protein CASSQEYGGSYEQYF.

The chain's CDR3 is CASSLTPGQANYEQYF. The CDR3 DNA reads as TGTGCCAGCAGTTTGACCCCGGGACAGGCCAACTACGAGCAGTACTTC. The genes are TRBV27 and TRBJ2-7; 8 positions agree with TRBD1. J lost 3 bases, V lost 3 bases, and 10 bases had no gene match. Germline CDR1 reads MNHEY; CDR2 reads SMNVEV (reference sequence). The CDR3 length is 16 residues.

This chain joins TRBV19 and TRBJ1-1, with a possible D match to TRBD1 (6 bases). V lost 2 bases, J lost 6 bases, and 16 bases lay in between. The germline V gene encodes CDR1 LNHDA and CDR2 SQIVND (reference sequence). The CDR3 loop spans 15 amino acids. CDR3 coding DNA: TGTGCCAGTAGTATACAGGACAGTAATACAGCTGAAGCTTTCTTT. This codes for CASSIQDSNTAEAFF.

This chain links TRBV7-9 with TRBJ2-7; weak D call: TRBD2 (5 bases). V lost 5 bases and J lost 2, with 10 bases in between. The CDR3 totals 13 residues. Germline lookup yields CDR1 SEHNR and CDR2 FQNEAQ (reference sequence). CDR3 sequence reads: CASSQPGAYEQYF. The CDR3 nucleotides are TGTGCCAGCAGCCAGCCCGGGGCCTACGAGCAGTACTTC.

This chain uses TRBV2 with TRBJ1-4; D remains unclear. The CDR3 runs 14 residues. Deletions cut 11 bases from V and 7 bases from J, with 20 bases between. Germline CDR1 and CDR2: SNHLY and FYNNEI. Written as DNA, the CDR3 is TGTGCCCTCCTGATCCCTCAAACAGTTGAAAAACTGTTTTTT. This sequence encodes CALLIPQTVEKLFF.

CDR3 nucleotide sequence: TGCAGCGTGACGTCAGGGACAGGGAGTCACGAGCAGTACTTC. Its protein product is CSVTSGTGSHEQYF. The rearrangement uses TRBV29-1 and TRBJ2-7; TRBD1 matches at 9 bases. V shed 6 bases, J shed 5 bases, and the junction held 11 bases outside the gene matches. This CDR3 contains 14 residues. Germline lookup yields CDR1 SQVTM and CDR2 ANQGSEA.

The J gene is TRBJ2-7, the V gene TRBV5-4, with 7 nucleotides matching TRBD1. With 2 bases clipped from V and 7 bases from J, the junction kept 12 bases outside the gene matches. The V gene's germline CDR1 is SGHNT and CDR2 YYREEE (reference sequence). This CDR3 comprises 15 residues. The CDR3 reads CASSFNRGLILEQYF. The CDR3 DNA reads as TGTGCCAGCAGCTTTAACAGGGGCCTTATTTTGGAGCAGTACTTC.

V gene TRBV9 combines with J gene TRBJ1-1, with 7 bases matching TRBD1. The trim removed 3 bases at V and 3 bases at J, leaving 8 bases unmatched. Germline values: CDR1 SGDLS, CDR2 YYNGEE. This CDR3 has 15 amino acids. CDR3 loop: CASSGQGPPDTEAFF. DNA of the CDR3: TGTGCCAGCAGCGGACAGGGTCCTCCCGACACTGAAGCTTTCTTT.

The chain joins TRBV11-3 to TRBJ2-7, with a tentative D call TRBD1 (6 bases). V lost 4 bases and J 2 bases, leaving 12 bases between the germline ends. The CDR3 extends over 14 amino acids. Germline V gives CDR1 SGHNT, CDR2 YENEEA. The CDR3 region is CASSSRTDTYEQYF. The CDR3 DNA follows: TGTGCCAGCAGCTCCCGGACAGACACCTACGAGCAGTACTTC.

The genes are TRBV27 and TRBJ2-2; 9 bases match TRBD2. CDR3 size: 16 residues. J was trimmed by 6 bases and V by 2 bases; bases with no gene match: 7. CDR1 is MNHEY and CDR2 is SMNVEV in the germline V gene (reference sequence). CDR3 coding DNA: TGTGCCAGCAGTTTACGACTAGCGGTACTGCCCGGGGAGCTGTTTTTT. Its protein is CASSLRLAVLPGELFF.

V and J are TRBV6-5 and TRBJ1-3; D not certain. Trimming took off 8 bases at V and 5 bases at J, with 16 bases between the two ends. Germline loops: CDR1 MNHEY, CDR2 SVGAGI. CDR3 length equals 14 residues. In DNA, the CDR3 is TGTGCCAGCTTGGGCACGGGGTCCCGAAACACCATATATTTT. Protein sequence: CASLGTGSRNTIYF.

The chain uses TRBV27 and TRBJ1-2; the match to TRBD1 covers 7 bases. This CDR3 spans 13 amino acids. Looked up from germline, CDR1 is MNHEY and CDR2 is SMNVEV (reference sequence). V lost 4 bases, J lost 4 bases, and 3 bases stayed unmatched. CDR3 in amino acids: CASSSGTAYGYTF. CDR3 nucleotide sequence: TGTGCCAGCAGTTCCGGGACAGCCTATGGCTACACCTTC.